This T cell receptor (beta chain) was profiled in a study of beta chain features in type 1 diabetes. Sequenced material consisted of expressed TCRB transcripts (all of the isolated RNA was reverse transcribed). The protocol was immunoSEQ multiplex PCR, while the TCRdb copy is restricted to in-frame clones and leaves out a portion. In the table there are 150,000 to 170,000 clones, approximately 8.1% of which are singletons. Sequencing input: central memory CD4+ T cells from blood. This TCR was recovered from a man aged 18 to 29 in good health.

CDR3 region: CAWSLGLSTDTQYF. CDR3 sequence (DNA): TGTGCCTGGAGCCTCGGACTCAGCACAGATACGCAGTATTTT. This rearrangement joins TRBV30 to TRBJ2-3; tentatively, D is TRBD2 (5 bases). The CDR3 has 14 amino acids. Trimming stripped 3 bases from V and 0 bases from J, with 10 bases between. Germline loops: CDR1 GTSNPN, CDR2 SVGIG (reference sequence). The variable domain in full, completed from reference TRBV30 and TRBJ2-3, reads SQTIHQWPATLVQPVGSPLSLECTVEGTSNPNLYWYRQAAGRGLQLLFYSVGIGQISSEVPQNLSASRPQDRQFILSSKKLLLSDSGFYLCAWSLGLSTDTQYFGPGTRLTVL.